This TCR beta chain was identified during a study of blood T cell repertoires in COVID-19. Study summary: Samples of COVID-19 (acute and convalescent) were obtained from the United States, Italy and Spain. T cells, B-cell-depleted T cells, or PBMCs provided the cDNA or gDNA that served as material.

Libraries were prepared by immunoSEQ multiplex PCR; TCRdb keeps only in-frame clonotypes and omits some of them. The sample lists 350,000 to 400,000 clones, approximately 90% occurring once. In assigning cohorts, the study relied on participant-reported clinical history. After removal of 3 bases from V and 1 base from J, the junction contained 6 bases not matched to a gene. Germline-derived CDR1 and CDR2 are SGHDN and FVKESK. The CDR3 runs 16 residues. The source is a woman aged 25-40 years with acute COVID-19. Sample: PBMCs or T cells enriched from blood (not recorded which). The chain has TRBV14 and TRBJ2-4; TRBD2 matches 7 bases. In nucleotides, the CDR3 is TGTGCCAGCAGCCATGAAAGCGGGGCGGCCAAAAACATTCAGTACTTC. Translating gives CASSHESGAAKNIQYF. The variable domain in full, with the rest retrieved from reference TRBV14 and TRBJ2-4, is EAGVTQFPSHSVIEKGQTVTLRCDPISGHDNLYWYRRVMGKEIKFLLHFVKESKQDESGMPNNRFLAERTGGTYSTLKVQPAELEDSGVYFCASSHESGAAKNIQYFGAGTRLSVL.